A selection of T cell receptor delta chains follows, all from one sample in a study of Vδ1+ human thymocytes. TCRdb fed the multiplex PCR reads to CATT. Of about 58,000 delta-chain clones in the sample, approximately 16% were seen once. Sequencing was carried out using Vdelta1+ gamma-delta thymocytes from the thymus. The receptors originated from a girl in the first two years of life who had congenital heart surgery. CDR3s include the opening cysteine and the closing phenylalanine or tryptophan. The D gene is left open where the match is weak. Clone size is stated in some rows and not others, as once, few, many or a class when expanded.

TRDD3	few	TRDV1	TRDJ1	CALGGGLSLLGDNQDNRTDKLIF	TGTGCTCTTGGTGGGGGGCTCTCACTACTGGGGGATAACCAGGATAACCGCACCGATAAACTCATCTTT
.	few	TRDV1	TRDJ1	CALGDPSGDYTDKLIF	TGTGCTCTTGGGGACCCTTCTGGGGATTACACCGATAAACTCATCTTT
TRDD3	.	TRDV1	TRDJ1	CALGEPHLPLEKGDTFTPDKRIF	TGTGCTCTTGGGGAGCCCCACCTTCCTCTCGAGAAGGGGGATACTTTCACTCCCGATAAACGCATCTTT
.	.	TRDV1	TRDJ1	CALGECFPVLPGPNKLIF	TGTGCTCTTGGGGAATGCTTTCCTGTCCTACCAGGTCCCAATAAACTCATCTTT
.	.	TRDV1	TRDJ1	CALGENPYWVIRDTDKLIF	TGTGCTCTTGGGGAGAATCCATACTGGGTGATACGAGACACCGATAAACTCATCTTT
.	.	TRDV1	TRDJ1	CALGERRVAGRYTDKLIF	TGTGCTCTTGGGGAACGAAGGGTGGCGGGGCGTTACACCGATAAACTCATCTTT
TRDD3	.	TRDV1	TRDJ1	CALGPILGAITDKLIF	TGTGCTCTTGGTCCTATCCTGGGGGCCATCACCGATAAACTCATCTTT
TRDD3	.	TRDV1	TRDJ1	CALGELSPKKYWGIPYTDKLIF	TGTGCTCTTGGGGAACTAAGTCCCAAAAAGTACTGGGGGATACCTTACACCGATAAACTCATCTTT
.	.	TRDV1	TRDJ1	CALGVSTDPDQLGYTDKLIF	TGTGCTCTTGGGGTTTCCACCGATCCTGATCAACTGGGATACACCGATAAACTCATCTTT
.	few	TRDV1	TRDJ1	CALGSSPSAILLGDIDKLIF	TGTGCTCTCGGGAGTTCTCCTTCCGCAATTCTCCTCGGGGATATCGATAAACTCATCTTT
TRDD2	.	TRDV1	TRDJ1	CALGVKASYVGGDRLYTDKLIF	TGTGCTCTTGGGGTAAAAGCTTCCTACGTGGGTGGGGATCGACTTTACACCGATAAACTCATCTTT
.	.	TRDV1	TRDJ1	CALGELINPSAGSYYTDKLIF	TGTGCTCTTGGGGAACTTATAAACCCTTCCGCGGGATCTTATTACACCGATAAACTCATCTTT
TRDD3	few	TRDV1	TRDJ1	CALGEGGFPSNWGMRRYTDKLIF	TGTGCTCTTGGGGAAGGGGGGTTTCCTTCCAACTGGGGGATGAGGAGGTACACCGATAAACTCATCTTT
TRDD3	.	TRDV1	TRDJ1	CALGPLIPTNWGMSTVTDKLIF	TGTGCTCTTGGTCCCTTGATTCCTACGAACTGGGGGATGTCTACTGTCACCGATAAACTCATCTTT
.	.	TRDV1	TRDJ1	CALGERSTGTGYTDKLIF	TGTGCTCTTGGGGAACGGTCTACTGGGACGGGCTACACCGATAAACTCATCTTT
.	few	TRDV1	TRDJ1	CALGERLPIVGDDTDKLIF	TGTGCTCTTGGGGAACGGCTTCCTATAGTGGGGGACGACACCGATAAACTTATCTTT
TRDD3	.	TRDV1	TRDJ1	CALGSILLGDTYTDKLIF	TGTGCTCTTGGATCTATCCTACTGGGGGATACGTACACCGATAAACTCATCTTT
.	few	TRDV1	TRDJ1	CALGEPIWGADKLIF	TGTGCTCTTGGGGAACCCATTTGGGGGGCGGATAAACTCATCTTT
TRDD3	.	TRDV1	TRDJ1	CALGVSFTNLLLGDKYTDKLIF	TGTGCTCTTGGGGTTAGCTTTACGAACCTTTTGCTGGGGGATAAGTACACCGATAAACTCATCTTT
.	.	TRDV1	TRDJ1	CALGGLPTTGGTDKLIF	TGTGCTCTTGGGGGTCTTCCTACGACTGGGGGTACCGATAAACTCATCTTT
TRDD3	few	TRAV29/DV5	TRDJ2	CAASISILSYWYWGIHKALTAQLFF	TGTGCAGCAAGCATTTCGATTCTTTCCTACTGGTACTGGGGGATACATAAAGCTTTGACAGCACAACTCTTCTTT
TRDD3	.	TRDV2	TRDJ1	CACDTADPTYWGDTQYTDKLIF	TGTGCCTGTGACACTGCCGACCCAACTTACTGGGGGGATACCCAGTACACCGATAAACTCATCTTT
.	.	TRDV1	TRDJ1	CALGEAGTHDKLIF	TGTGCTCTTGGGGAAGCGGGGACCCACGATAAACTCATCTTT
.	.	TRDV1	TRDJ1	CALGGPTPRGRLTDKLIF	TGTGCTCTTGGGGGCCCTACGCCGAGGGGACGCCTAACCGATAAACTCATCTTT
TRDD3	.	TRDV1	TRDJ1	CALGESPPVLGDTAPTDKLIF	TGTGCTCTTGGGGAATCCCCTCCTGTACTGGGGGATACTGCCCCCACCGATAAACTCATCTTT
TRDD3	few	TRDV1	TRDJ1	CALGGLPPGGYGDTDKLIF	TGTGCTCTTGGGGGTCTTCCGCCTGGGGGATACGGGGACACCGATAAACTCATCTTT
TRDD3	few	TRDV1	TRDJ1	CALGELEFPPRGAYWGIPRTDKLIF	TGTGCTCTTGGGGAACTAGAGTTTCCCCCACGCGGTGCGTACTGGGGGATACCCCGCACCGATAAACTCATCTTT
TRDD3	.	TRDV1	TRDJ1	CALGELYPLEYWGHTDKLIF	TGTGCTCTTGGGGAACTTTATCCTCTCGAGTACTGGGGGCACACCGATAAACTCATCTTT